This TCR beta chain was sequenced in a study of T cell repertoires in cytomegalovirus infection. Study as a whole: Signatures in public TCR beta sequences pointed to both CMV infection and matching HLA type. Overall study results and limits: HLA-C-restricted CMV clonotypes gave the most frequent clonotype in two of eight donors. Summed frequency of public TCR beta families distinguished CMV carriers with the relevant HLA.

TCRdb re-analysed the reads in MiXCR, keeping a single row per CDR3 protein. The data show 500,000 or so distinct CDR3 sequences, 15% to 20% seen once. CDR1 KGHSY and CDR2 FQNENV come from the germline V gene. Between the trimmed V and J ends, which lost 1 base and 0 bases, there was a span of 12 bases. The CDR3 extends over 16 amino acids. This clonotype has only one observation. Its antigen is not identified. The gene calls are TRBV16 and TRBJ1-1; possibly TRBD1 for D (5 bases). The source material was CD8+ T cells from PBMCs. The TCR was taken from a human donor in good health (CMV status not recorded). Some clones in this sample may be carry-over from other donors' samples. CDR3 DNA: TGTGCCAGCAGCCAATATAAGCGCAGGGTGAACACTGAAGCTTTCTTT. This translates into CASSQYKRRVNTEAFF.